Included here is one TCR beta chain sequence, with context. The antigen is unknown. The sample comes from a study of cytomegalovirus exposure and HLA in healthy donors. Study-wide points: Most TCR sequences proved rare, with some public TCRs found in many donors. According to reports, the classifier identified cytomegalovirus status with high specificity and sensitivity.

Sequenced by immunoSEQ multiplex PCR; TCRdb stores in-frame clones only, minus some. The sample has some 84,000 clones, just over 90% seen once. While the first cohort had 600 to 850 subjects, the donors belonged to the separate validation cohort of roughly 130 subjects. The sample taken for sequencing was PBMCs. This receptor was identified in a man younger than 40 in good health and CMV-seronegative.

CDR3 sequence (DNA): TGTGCCAGCAGCTTACAGGGTTCCGGGGAGCTGTTTTTT. It yields the protein CASSLQGSGELFF. The chain is built from TRBV5-8 and TRBJ2-2, with D tentatively TRBD1 (6 bases). V was clipped by 2 bases and J by 6 bases, with 8 bases between them. Germline V gene sequence: CDR1 SGHTS, CDR2 YDEGEE. The CDR3 extends over 13 amino acids.